The 24 T cell receptor beta chains given below trace back to one sample, sequenced in a study of T cell changes during pregnancy in multiple sclerosis. Profiled with immunoSEQ multiplex PCR; TCRdb holds only in-frame clones, not every one. The sample contains approximately 99,000 clones, under 95% of which appear only once. The sequenced sample was peripheral blood, obtained after pregnancy. These receptors all stem from a female donor with multiple sclerosis, enrolled in a pregnancy study.

J is TRBJ2-7 and V is TRBV27; 8 nucleotides agree with TRBD1. Germline CDR1 is MNHEY and CDR2 is SMNVEV (reference sequence). The CDR3 spans 16 residues. V was clipped by 6 bases and J by 7 bases; unmatched bases: 17. CDR3 in DNA: TGTGCCAGCAGGCCCATCGACGGGACAGGACCTCGTGAGCAGTACTTC. Amino acid sequence: CASRPIDGTGPREQYF.

The chain carries TRBV19 and TRBJ1-2, with D perhaps TRBD1 (6 bases). This CDR3 has 14 amino acids. V lost 2 bases and J lost 5, with 12 bases in between. Germline V gives CDR1 LNHDA, CDR2 SQIVND (reference sequence). The CDR3 loop reads CASSITQGSYGYTF. CDR3 coding DNA: TGTGCCAGTAGTATAACACAGGGATCTTATGGCTACACCTTC.

The chain recombines TRBV29-1 with TRBJ2-5; weak D call: TRBD1 (6 bases). The CDR3 is 13 amino acids. Germline CDR1 SQVTM, CDR2 ANQGSEA. The V end was cut by 6 bases, the J end by 5 bases, with 16 bases between. DNA of the CDR3: TGCAGCGTCCCACAGGGCGCTTTGGAGACCCAGTACTTC. Its protein is CSVPQGALETQYF.

This clone was seen a single time. V and J are TRBV6-1 and TRBJ2-2; D is perhaps TRBD1 (6 bases). Deletions cut 4 bases from V and 0 bases from J, with 15 bases between. Germline V gene data show CDR1 as MNHNS and CDR2 as SASEGT. The CDR3 has 17 amino acids. CDR3 sequence: CASSASTGSANTGELFF. The CDR3 coding sequence is TGTGCCAGCAGTGCATCCACAGGGTCCGCGAACACCGGGGAGCTGTTTTTT.

This rearrangement joins TRBV7-3 to TRBJ2-7, with 10 bases identical to TRBD2. Trimming cost V 5 bases and J 3 bases; bases outside gene matches: 7. The CDR3 runs to 15 residues. Per the germline V gene, CDR1 is SGHTA and CDR2 is FQGTGA. The CDR3 coding sequence is TGTGCCAGCAGCCTCTCTAGCGGGAGCATCTACGAGCAGTACTTC. This encodes CASSLSSGSIYEQYF.

The CDR3 region is CASSPFMGRGAYEQYF. CDR3 DNA sequence: TGTGCCAGCAGCCCCTTCATGGGGCGAGGAGCCTACGAGCAGTACTTC. The chain recombines TRBV7-6 with TRBJ2-7, with TRBD1 as a possible D gene (5 bases). Trimming stripped 5 bases from V and 2 bases from J, with 19 bases between. CDR3 size: 16 residues. Looked up from germline, CDR1 is SGHVS and CDR2 is FNYEAQ.

CDR3: CASSLGPGGGEKLFF. CDR3 bases: TGCGCCAGCAGCTTGGGGCCCGGAGGAGGTGAAAAACTGTTTTTT. V is TRBV5-1 and J is TRBJ1-4; no firm D call. This CDR3 region has 15 residues. Germline CDR1 and CDR2: SGHRS and YFSETQ. V lost 0 bases, J lost 7 bases, and 13 bases lay in between.

This clone was counted between two and nine times. The V call is TRBV2, the J call TRBJ1-5; tentatively, D is TRBD1 (6 bases). The CDR3 runs 14 residues. Germline assignment: CDR1 SNHLY and CDR2 FYNNEI. The germline V and J ends were trimmed by 8 bases and 3 bases, with 14 bases remaining between them. CDR3 DNA sequence: TGTGCCAGCGGTAGGACAGAACACAATCAGCCCCAGCATTTT. Translating it yields CASGRTEHNQPQHF.

This chain links TRBV6-5 with TRBJ2-5; 9 bases line up with TRBD1. The V segment lost 6 bases and the J segment 5 bases; nucleotides outside the gene matches: 10. This CDR3 spans 15 amino acids. Germline V gene sequence: CDR1 MNHEY, CDR2 SVGAGI. DNA for the CDR3: TGTGCCAGCAGCCATGACTTAGGACAGGGGGAGACCCAGTACTTC. It codes for CASSHDLGQGETQYF.

The chain employs TRBV7-8 and TRBJ1-3, with 8 bases identical to TRBD1. V lost 5 bases and J lost 1; bases outside the gene matches: 4. Germline values: CDR1 SGHVS, CDR2 FQNEAQ. The length of the CDR3 is 15 residues. The CDR3 spells CASSPRTGSGNTIYF. As DNA, the CDR3 is TGTGCCAGCAGCCCTAGGACAGGGTCTGGAAACACCATATATTTT.

The rearrangement joins TRBV19 to TRBJ1-1, with 9 bases lining up with TRBD1. Germline loops: CDR1 LNHDA, CDR2 SQIVND (reference sequence). The CDR3 is 15 amino acids. Trimming at V came to 5 bases and at J to 3 bases, leaving 7 bases not matched to a gene. The CDR3 loop reads CASSPLQGADTEAFF. Here the CDR3 DNA reads TGTGCCAGTAGTCCGTTACAGGGGGCGGACACTGAAGCTTTCTTT. Full variable domain (missing parts from reference TRBV19 and TRBJ1-1): DGGITQSPKYLFRKEGQNVTLSCEQNLNHDAMYWYRQDPGQGLRLIYYSQIVNDFQKGDIAEGYSVSREKKESFPLTVTSAQKNPTAFYLCASSPLQGADTEAFFGQGTRLTVV.

The chain employs TRBV29-1 and TRBJ2-5, with 9 bases fitting TRBD2. With V trimmed by 4 bases and J by 4 bases, 10 bases remained unmatched. CDR3 length: 15 residues. The germline V gene has CDR1 SQVTM and CDR2 ANQGSEA. The CDR3 DNA reads TGCAGCGTTGGAGGTAGCGGGAGAGCGGGAGAGACCCAGTACTTC. Translated: CSVGGSGRAGETQYF.

The CDR3 here is CASSQDVGRDEYF. The DNA for the CDR3 is TGCGCCAGCAGCCAAGATGTGGGGCGGGATGAGTACTTC. This chain uses TRBV4-3 with TRBJ2-5, with a weak D call TRBD2 (6 bases). The V end lost 0 bases, the J end lost 12 bases, and 14 bases lay between the germline ends. Germline CDR1 reads LGHNA; CDR2 reads YSLEER. The CDR3 has 13 residues.

The V and J genes are TRBV5-5 and TRBJ2-5, with TRBD2 matching 12 bases. With V trimmed by 1 base and J by 4 bases, 2 bases remained unmatched. Germline values: CDR1 SGHKS, CDR2 YYEKEE (reference sequence). The CDR3 totals 15 residues. For the CDR3, the DNA is TGTGCCAGCAGCTTGCTAGCGGGAGGGCCAGAGACCCAGTACTTC. This sequence encodes CASSLLAGGPETQYF.

This sequence joins TRBV2 and TRBJ1-5, with a possible D match to TRBD1 (6 bases). Trimming took 3 bases from V and 7 from J, leaving 13 bases between them. Germline CDR1 SNHLY, CDR2 FYNNEI. This CDR3 is 14 amino acids long. This CDR3 is CASSDTGTGQPQHF. CDR3 DNA: TGTGCCAGCAGTGACACAGGGACCGGGCAGCCCCAGCATTTT.

The chain is built from TRBV25-1 and TRBJ1-3; D may be TRBD1 (5 bases). Germline CDR1 MGHDK, CDR2 SYGVNS. V was pared by 4 bases and J by 4 bases, with 11 bases between. The CDR3 is 14 amino acids. In nucleotides, the CDR3 is TGTGCCAGCAGTGCAGGACACATAGGAAACACCATATATTTT. It is translated as CASSAGHIGNTIYF.

The rearrangement joins TRBV14 to TRBJ1-5; TRBD1 is a possible D gene (6 bases). The V and J ends lost 4 bases and 5 bases respectively, with 9 bases between them. Germline CDR1 and CDR2: SGHDN and FVKESK. The CDR3 loop spans 13 amino acids. Here the CDR3 DNA reads TGTGCCAGCAGCCTACAGGGAGATCAGCCCCAGCATTTT. Protein product: CASSLQGDQPQHF.

This clone was counted between two and nine times. The chain employs TRBV30 and TRBJ1-3; a weak D match, TRBD1 (5 bases). V was shortened by 4 bases and J by 0 bases, with 10 bases between the two germline ends. CDR1 GTSNPN and CDR2 SVGIG come from the germline V gene (reference sequence). This CDR3 has 14 amino acids. CDR3 in amino acids: CAWNQGSSGNTIYF. The CDR3 DNA follows: TGTGCCTGGAACCAGGGTAGCTCTGGAAACACCATATATTTT.

This chain links TRBV10-2 with TRBJ1-1; D is perhaps TRBD1 (5 bases). The CDR3 spans 15 residues. Between the trimmed V and J ends, which lost 6 bases and 3 bases, there was a span of 17 bases. Per the germline V gene, CDR1 is WSHSY and CDR2 is SAAADI. The CDR3 loop reads CASRRPGIGDTEAFF. The CDR3 DNA reads as TGCGCCAGCAGGCGCCCTGGTATAGGGGACACTGAAGCTTTCTTT.

The chain has TRBV7-9 and TRBJ2-7, with 10 bases identical to TRBD2. The CDR3 totals 15 residues. CDR1 and CDR2 from the germline V gene are SEHNR and FQNEAQ (reference sequence). With 7 bases clipped from V and 1 base from J, the junction kept 7 bases outside the gene matches. The CDR3 DNA is TGTGCCAGCATATCGACACTAGCGGGATCCTACGAGCAGTACTTC. Encoded protein: CASISTLAGSYEQYF. The variable domain in full, completed from reference TRBV7-9 and TRBJ2-7, reads DTGVSQNPRHKITKRGQNVTFRCDPISEHNRLYWYRQTLGQGPEFLTYFQNEAQLEKSRLLSDRFSAERPKGSFSTLEIQRTEQGDSAMYLCASISTLAGSYEQYFGPGTRLTVT.

The rearrangement uses TRBV10-3 and TRBJ2-5; 8 positions agree with TRBD1. Germline CDR1 is ENHRY and CDR2 is SYGVKD. J gave up 4 bases and V 3 bases, and 4 bases lay outside the gene matches. The CDR3 has 14 amino acids. The CDR3 protein is CAISDRGLSETQYF. The CDR3 bases are TGTGCCATCAGTGACAGGGGGCTATCAGAGACCCAGTACTTC.

This clone came up a few times. The chain employs TRBV14 and TRBJ2-7, with D possibly TRBD1 on 6 matching bases. The CDR3 contains 13 residues. V was clipped by 8 bases and J by 3 bases, with 14 bases between them. Looked up from germline, CDR1 is SGHDN and CDR2 is FVKESK. CDR3 DNA: TGTGCCAGCGGAACAGGGATCGGCTACGAGCAGTACTTC. Its translation: CASGTGIGYEQYF.

V is TRBV2 and J is TRBJ1-1; D is possibly TRBD1 (6 bases). The length of the CDR3 is 16 residues. Trimming pared 5 bases from V and 2 bases from J, leaving 18 bases between. CDR1 is SNHLY and CDR2 is FYNNEI in the germline V gene. The CDR3 loop reads CASSTPDQQGNTEAFF. DNA of the CDR3: TGTGCCAGCAGTACCCCAGACCAACAGGGAAACACTGAAGCTTTCTTT.

This clone was seen a single time. The V and J genes are TRBV5-4 and TRBJ2-5; 7 bases match TRBD1. The CDR3 totals 13 residues. Germline CDR1 is SGHNT and CDR2 is YYREEE (reference sequence). V lost 4 bases and J lost 3; bases outside the gene matches: 3. Written as DNA, the CDR3 is TGTGCCAGCAGCGAGGGGACAGAAGAGACCCAGTACTTC. Translated: CASSEGTEETQYF.